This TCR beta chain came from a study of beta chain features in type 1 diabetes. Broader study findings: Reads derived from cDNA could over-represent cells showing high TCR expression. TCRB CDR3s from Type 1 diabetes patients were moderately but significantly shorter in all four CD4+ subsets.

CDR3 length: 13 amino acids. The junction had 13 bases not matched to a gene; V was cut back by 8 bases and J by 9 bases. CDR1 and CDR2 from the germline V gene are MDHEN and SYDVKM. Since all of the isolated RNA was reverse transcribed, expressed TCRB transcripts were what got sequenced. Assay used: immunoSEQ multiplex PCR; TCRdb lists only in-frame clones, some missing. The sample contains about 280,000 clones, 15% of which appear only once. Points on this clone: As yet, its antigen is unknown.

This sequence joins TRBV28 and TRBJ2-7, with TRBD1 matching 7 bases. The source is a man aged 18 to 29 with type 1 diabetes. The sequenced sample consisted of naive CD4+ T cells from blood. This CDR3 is CASLGQRLRGQYF. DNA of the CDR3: TGTGCCAGCCTGGGACAGCGACTACGAGGGCAGTACTTC.